A single sample is the source of the 7 T cell receptor beta chains below, sequenced in a study of cytomegalovirus exposure and HLA in healthy donors. A multiplex PCR was run with 60 Vbeta primers and 13 Jbeta primers. The method was immunoSEQ multiplex PCR; TCRdb's version includes in-frame clones alone and lacks a portion of them. The sample contains some 130,000 clones, approximately 70% of which appear only once. Material for sequencing was PBMCs. These receptors were obtained from a woman aged 60-75 years in good health and CMV-seropositive.

V and J are TRBV14 and TRBJ1-4; D gene uncertain. Germline V gene lookup returns CDR1 SGHDN and CDR2 FVKESK. The V and J ends lost 1 base and 8 bases respectively, with 8 bases between them. The CDR3 has 13 amino acids. As DNA, the CDR3 is TGTGCCAGCAGCCAAGTGTGGGCCGAAAAACTGTTTTTT. Its protein product is CASSQVWAEKLFF.

The chain links TRBV5-1 to TRBJ2-3; 11 bases match TRBD2. V shed 0 bases and J 4 bases; nucleotides not matched to a gene: 4. The germline V gene has CDR1 SGHRS and CDR2 YFSETQ. The CDR3 consists of 16 residues. CDR3 nucleotide sequence: TGCGCCAGCAGCTTGGTAATACTAGCGGGAGCAGATACGCAGTATTTT. This gives the protein CASSLVILAGADTQYF.

This clone has at least ten counts. This sequence joins TRBV2 and TRBJ1-4; D is uncertain. This CDR3 spans 12 amino acids. Looked up from germline, CDR1 is SNHLY and CDR2 is FYNNEI. The V end lost 6 bases, the J end lost 7 bases, and 9 bases lay between the germline ends. The CDR3 sequence: CASSQRVEKLFF. CDR3 DNA: TGTGCCAGCAGCCAGCGAGTTGAAAAACTGTTTTTT.

The table lists this clone with a few counts. The chain combines TRBV6-5 with TRBJ2-1; 9 positions match TRBD2. The CDR3 extends over 15 amino acids. With V trimmed by 2 bases and J by 5 bases, 4 bases remained unmatched. The germline V gene encodes CDR1 MNHEY and CDR2 SVGAGI. In nucleotides, the CDR3 is TGTGCCAGCAGTTACGGCGGGAGGGCCCACAATGAGCAGTTCTTC. Amino acids: CASSYGGRAHNEQFF.

This clone was picked up a small number of times. The chain couples TRBV2 to TRBJ1-4, with D hard to call. V gave up 4 bases and J gave up 8 bases, with 14 bases separating them. This CDR3 contains 14 residues. From germline, CDR1 is SNHLY and CDR2 FYNNEI. CDR3: CASSGVGRGEKLFF. The DNA of the CDR3 is TGTGCCAGCAGTGGAGTTGGACGAGGGGAAAAACTGTTTTTT.

The genes are TRBV19 and TRBJ2-3, with a tentative D call TRBD2 (6 bases). Germline-derived CDR1 and CDR2 are LNHDA and SQIVND (reference sequence). The CDR3 runs to 14 residues. V was cut by 6 bases and J by 6 bases, with 16 bases left in between. In nucleotides, the CDR3 is TGTGCCAGTAGGGAGGGAGGCTTTACCGATACGCAGTATTTT. As protein: CASREGGFTDTQYF. The variable domain in full, completed from reference TRBV19 and TRBJ2-3, reads DGGITQSPKYLFRKEGQNVTLSCEQNLNHDAMYWYRQDPGQGLRLIYYSQIVNDFQKGDIAEGYSVSREKKESFPLTVTSAQKNPTAFYLCASREGGFTDTQYFGPGTRLTVL.

The rearrangement links TRBV19 to TRBJ2-7; TRBD1 agrees at 11 bases. The CDR3 length is 16 residues. In germline, CDR1 is LNHDA, CDR2 SQIVND (reference sequence). V lost 4 bases, J lost 4 bases, and 9 bases stayed unmatched. The DNA for the CDR3 is TGTGCCAGTAGTAGCCAGGCCGGGACAGGGGGGTACGAGCAGTACTTC. Residues: CASSSQAGTGGYEQYF.